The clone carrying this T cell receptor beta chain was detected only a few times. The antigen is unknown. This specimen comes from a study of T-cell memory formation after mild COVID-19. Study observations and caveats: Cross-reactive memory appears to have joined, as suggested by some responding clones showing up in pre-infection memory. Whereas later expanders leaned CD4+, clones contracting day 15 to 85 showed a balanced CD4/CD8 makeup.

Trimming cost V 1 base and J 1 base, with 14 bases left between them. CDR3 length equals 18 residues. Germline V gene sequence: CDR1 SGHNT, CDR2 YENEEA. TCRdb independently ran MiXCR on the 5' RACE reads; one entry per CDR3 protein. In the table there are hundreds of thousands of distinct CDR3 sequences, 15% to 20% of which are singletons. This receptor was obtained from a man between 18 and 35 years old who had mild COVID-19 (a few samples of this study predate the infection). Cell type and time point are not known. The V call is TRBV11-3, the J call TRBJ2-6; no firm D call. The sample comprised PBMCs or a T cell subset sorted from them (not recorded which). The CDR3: CASSLGPNGASGANVLTF. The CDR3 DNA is TGTGCCAGCAGCTTAGGCCCCAATGGAGCGTCTGGGGCCAACGTCCTGACTTTC.